These 21 T cell receptor beta chains share one sample of origin, sequenced in a study of cytomegalovirus exposure and HLA in healthy donors. It was with 60 Vbeta and 13 Jbeta primers that the PCR ran. Here immunoSEQ multiplex PCR was the method, and the copy in TCRdb shows in-frame clones only, minus some. Of over 55,000 clones listed, about 73% were seen once; the top ten hold 9.7%. Sequenced: PBMCs. Every receptor here comes from a woman aged 45-60 years in good health and CMV-seropositive.

The chain combines TRBV4-3 with TRBJ2-5; D is perhaps TRBD1 (6 bases). The J call may be in error: the DNA end matches TRBJ2-7 better. Germline V lookup: CDR1 LGHNA, CDR2 YSLEER. This CDR3 has 16 residues. Here the CDR3 DNA reads TGCGCCAGCAGCCAAGCTCTCGGGCCAGGGGCCTACGAGCAGTACTTC. Amino acid sequence: CASSQALGPGAYEQYF.

This clone occurred once. The rearrangement uses TRBV19 and TRBJ2-2; weak D call: TRBD2 (5 bases). CDR3 length: 15 residues. Germline V gene sequence: CDR1 LNHDA, CDR2 SQIVND (reference sequence). With 3 bases removed from V and 0 bases from J, the gap between germline ends came to 8 bases. CDR3 in amino acids: CASSILGANTGELFF. CDR3 in DNA: TGTGCCAGTAGTATTTTGGGAGCGAACACCGGGGAGCTGTTTTTT.

The rearrangement uses TRBV28 and TRBJ2-4; 11 bases are a match to TRBD2. This CDR3 is 20 amino acids long. Trimming removed 0 bases from V and 0 bases from J; junction bases left unmatched: 10. Germline V gene data show CDR1 as MDHEN and CDR2 as SYDVKM. CDR3 in amino acids: CASSLWVSGRAARAKNIQYF. CDR3 sequence (DNA): TGTGCCAGCAGTTTATGGGTTAGCGGGAGGGCCGCAAGAGCCAAAAACATTCAGTACTTC.

This chain connects TRBV2 to TRBJ1-2, with a tentative D call TRBD1 (5 bases). From germline, CDR1 is SNHLY and CDR2 FYNNEI. The V and J ends lost 8 bases and 9 bases respectively, with 19 bases between them. The CDR3 has 13 amino acids. CDR3: CASRGGWERSYTF. The DNA of the CDR3 is TGTGCCAGCCGGGGGGGATGGGAGAGGAGCTACACCTTC.

The chain uses TRBV4-3 and TRBJ1-2; 7 bases agree with TRBD1. The junction had 7 bases not matched to a gene; V was cut back by 4 bases and J by 5 bases. In germline, CDR1 is LGHNA, CDR2 YSLEER. The CDR3 totals 14 residues. The CDR3 spells CASSRRTGQYGYTF. The CDR3 coding sequence is TGCGCCAGCAGCCGGAGGACAGGCCAATATGGCTACACCTTC.

This clone has a handful of counts. The V gene is TRBV19, the J gene TRBJ1-5, with D unclear. The CDR3 is 12 amino acids. V lost 6 bases and J lost 9, with 12 bases in between. Per germline, CDR1 LNHDA and CDR2 SQIVND (reference sequence). In nucleotides, the CDR3 is TGTGCCAGTAGATCCCCCCGGGGGCCCCAGCATTTT. It encodes CASRSPRGPQHF.

The rearrangement joins TRBV7-8 to TRBJ2-1, with TRBD1 matching over 10 bases. Germline CDR1 and CDR2: SGHVS and FQNEAQ. Trimming took 5 bases from V and 6 from J; bases not matched to a gene: 7. This CDR3 has 15 residues. CDR3 sequence reads: CASSPRGQGVNEQFF. The CDR3 coding sequence is TGTGCCAGCAGCCCCCGCGGACAGGGGGTCAATGAGCAGTTCTTC.

The chain has TRBV10-3 and TRBJ2-5; possible D gene TRBD2, 5 bases. The DNA end lines up better with TRBJ2-7; the J call may be wrong. The CDR3 extends over 15 amino acids. CDR1 and CDR2 from the germline V gene are ENHRY and SYGVKD. The CDR3 DNA reads as TGTGCCATCAGTGACGGCGGAAGCGGCTCCTACGAGCAGTACTTC. Translating gives CAISDGGSGSYEQYF.

The chain carries TRBV19 and TRBJ2-7; 9 bases are a match to TRBD1. Unmatched junction bases numbered 21, after V lost 3 bases and J lost 3 bases. The CDR3 loop spans 20 amino acids. Per germline, CDR1 LNHDA and CDR2 SQIVND (reference sequence). Here the CDR3 DNA reads TGTGCCAGTAGTATTTCAATGACGGGACAGGGCCTGCCAGGGGGCTACGAGCAGTACTTC. As protein: CASSISMTGQGLPGGYEQYF.

This sequence joins TRBV9 and TRBJ1-1; D may be TRBD1 (5 bases). This CDR3 contains 14 residues. Germline CDR1 SGDLS, CDR2 YYNGEE. With 3 bases removed from V and 4 bases from J, the gap between germline ends came to 13 bases. The CDR3 DNA sequence: TGTGCCAGCAGCGGACAGATTACGGGCACTGAAGCTTTCTTT. It translates to CASSGQITGTEAFF.

The J gene is TRBJ1-2, the V gene TRBV18, with D hard to call. Germline loops: CDR1 KGHSH, CDR2 LQKENI. The CDR3 has 13 residues. V was trimmed by 6 bases and J by 0 bases, leaving 8 bases between them. For the CDR3, the DNA is TGTGCCAGCTCCCCTGAGGCTAACTATGGCTACACCTTC. It specifies CASSPEANYGYTF.

The chain links TRBV29-1 to TRBJ2-7; D might be TRBD1 (5 bases). V lost 5 bases and J lost 0, with 14 bases in between. Germline loops: CDR1 SQVTM, CDR2 ANQGSEA. The CDR3 spans 14 residues. The CDR3 DNA reads TGCAGCGTTCAACAGGCTCAGAGCTCCTACGAGCAGTACTTC. This gives the protein CSVQQAQSSYEQYF.

The rearrangement uses TRBV30 and TRBJ1-5, with D uncertain. This CDR3 is built from 13 residues. The V end lost 5 bases, the J end lost 6 bases, and 14 bases lay between the germline ends. Germline V gene data show CDR1 as GTSNPN and CDR2 as SVGIG (reference sequence). The CDR3 protein is CAWAGGQAQPQHF. CDR3 nucleotide sequence: TGTGCCTGGGCTGGAGGGCAGGCTCAGCCCCAGCATTTT.

The V and J genes are TRBV7-9 and TRBJ2-1, with 12 nucleotides matching TRBD2. With 5 bases clipped from V and 7 bases from J, the junction kept 6 bases outside the gene matches. CDR1 and CDR2 (germline): SEHNR, FQNEAQ (reference sequence). The CDR3 has 15 amino acids. The CDR3 coding sequence is TGTGCCAGCAGCCCCCGACTAGCGGGAGATAATGAGCAGTTCTTC. Translating gives CASSPRLAGDNEQFF.

The chain recombines TRBV2 with TRBJ1-2, with D unresolved. The germline CDR1 and CDR2 sequences are SNHLY and FYNNEI. This CDR3 region has 14 residues. V lost 1 base and J 6 bases, leaving 12 bases between the germline ends. CDR3 bases: TGTGCCAGCAGTGAAGGGGTGGGCGGGAATGGCTACACCTTC. It is translated as CASSEGVGGNGYTF.

The chain links TRBV10-2 to TRBJ2-7; 9 bases line up with TRBD1. CDR1 WSHSY and CDR2 SAAADI come from the germline V gene. The CDR3 spans 13 residues. J was trimmed by 3 bases and V by 10 bases; bases with no gene match: 7. The CDR3 spells CATNRGPRYEQYF. CDR3 nucleotide sequence: TGCGCCACCAACAGGGGGCCCCGCTACGAGCAGTACTTC.

The count of this clone is one. The rearrangement joins TRBV27 to TRBJ2-7, with 9 bases that match TRBD1. This CDR3 spans 15 amino acids. V shed 6 bases, J shed 4 bases, and the junction held 10 bases outside the gene matches. Germline CDR1 is MNHEY and CDR2 is SMNVEV (reference sequence). CDR3 DNA: TGTGCCAGCAGGACCAGACCGGGACAGGGTTACGAGCAGTACTTC. Its translation: CASRTRPGQGYEQYF.

This chain uses TRBV28 with TRBJ2-3; 9 bases agree with TRBD2. Germline values: CDR1 MDHEN, CDR2 SYDVKM. The CDR3 covers 13 residues. V trimming: 7 bases; J trimming: 2 bases; junction bases outside the gene matches: 1. Here the CDR3 reads CASTSGNTDTQYF. The CDR3 DNA is TGTGCCAGCACTAGCGGGAACACAGATACGCAGTATTTT.

The chain has TRBV6-5 and TRBJ2-3; 10 positions match TRBD2. The CDR3 runs 15 residues. Trimming took 11 bases from V and 3 from J; bases not matched to a gene: 11. Germline V lookup: CDR1 MNHEY, CDR2 SVGAGI. The CDR3 bases are TGTGCCGGTAGCGGGGGGCCAGGGGTTACAGATACGCAGTATTTT. Its translation: CAGSGGPGVTDTQYF.

The V gene is TRBV5-1, the J gene TRBJ2-1; the match to TRBD2 covers 10 bases. Germline loops: CDR1 SGHRS, CDR2 YFSETQ. Trimming cost V 2 bases and J 6 bases; bases outside gene matches: 11. The CDR3 has 17 amino acids. CDR3 amino acids: CASSFYSGRGTGNEQFF. The CDR3 nucleotides read TGCGCCAGCAGCTTTTACAGCGGGAGGGGAACGGGCAATGAGCAGTTCTTC.

The chain is built from TRBV29-1 and TRBJ1-3; D is uncertain. CDR3 length: 13 residues. The V gene lost 4 bases and the J gene lost 0 bases, with 7 bases spanning the gap. Germline V gives CDR1 SQVTM, CDR2 ANQGSEA. The CDR3 sequence is CSVGSNSGNTIYF. DNA for the CDR3: TGCAGCGTTGGCAGTAACTCTGGAAACACCATATATTTT.